This T cell receptor (beta chain) was observed in a study of shared clonotypes between healthy human individuals. Turning to the study itself: Participating donors consisted of two women and a few men aged 18 to 49. Each donor's CD8 memory used one plate, CD8 naive two, each CD4 subset three.

The sample holds many counts of this clone. Its antigen is undetermined. The study drew all its donors from Caucasian adults living in Nashville, Tennessee. Clones were sequenced by immunoSEQ multiplex PCR, and TCRdb holds only the in-frame ones, with some missing. In the table there are more than 900,000 clones, 75% to 80% of which are singletons. Study-level points and caveats: Compared with memory subsets, naive subsets generally had larger estimated richness.

The V gene end was trimmed by 4 bases and the J gene end by 6 bases; junction bases not matched to a gene: 6. CDR1 is SGHRS, CDR2 YFSETQ, per germline. The CDR3 loop spans 16 amino acids. The TCR comes from a man aged 18 to 35 in good health. Some clones in this sample may be carry-over from other donors' samples. The chain employs TRBV5-1 and TRBJ2-3; 15 bases match TRBD2. Material for sequencing was memory CD4+ T cells from PBMCs. The subset: CD45RA-negative fraction. CDR3 region: CASSTGLAGGRDTQYF. The CDR3 coding sequence is TGCGCCAGCAGCACCGGACTAGCGGGAGGGCGGGATACGCAGTATTTT.